The rows below give T cell receptor beta chains drawn from one sample of a study of blood T cell repertoires in COVID-19. TCRdb keeps only in-frame clones here, not all; method: immunoSEQ multiplex PCR. The table has more than 95,000 clones, 84% seen once. The sequencing sample was made of peripheral blood. The source is a man between 60 and 75 years old with acute or convalescent COVID-19. CDR3s include the opening cysteine and the closing phenylalanine or tryptophan. Fields, in order: V gene, D gene, clone size, J gene, CDR3 DNA, CDR3 protein. D genes are given only for firm matches. Expanded clones get a size class; other rows say once, few or many, or leave the size out.

TRBV11-2	-	few	TRBJ1-2	TGTGCCAGCAGCTTATCCCTCAGGGGATACATCTATGGCTACACCTTC	CASSLSLRGYIYGYTF
TRBV27	TRBD2	-	TRBJ2-5	TGTGCCAGCAGTTTATATCCGGGGGGAGAGACCCAGTACTTC	CASSLYPGGETQYF
TRBV7-8	TRBD2	-	TRBJ2-1	TGTGCCAGCAGCAAGCGGACTAGCGGGAGCTCGAGCTCCTACAATGAGCAGTTCTTC	CASSKRTSGSSSSYNEQFF
TRBV5-1	TRBD2	-	TRBJ2-3	TGCGCCAGCAGCTTGTCAGCTAGCGGGAGTACCACAGATACGCAGTATTTT	CASSLSASGSTTDTQYF
TRBV7-2	TRBD2	once	TRBJ2-5	TGTGCCAGCAGCTCAGGGACTAGCGGGAATCTCAAGACCCAGTACTTC	CASSSGTSGNLKTQYF
TRBV6-5	-	-	TRBJ1-5	TGTGCCAGCAGTAGAGGACAGTATAGCAATCAGCCCCAGCATTTT	CASSRGQYSNQPQHF
TRBV5-6	TRBD1	once	TRBJ1-1	TGTGCCAGCAGCTTGGAGGTACACAGGGGGCACACTGAAGCTTTCTTT	CASSLEVHRGHTEAFF
TRBV24-1	TRBD1	-	TRBJ2-1	TGTGCCACCGGGACAGGAGTGCAGACTAGGTACCCCACGGATGAGCAGTTCTTC	CATGTGVQTRYPTDEQFF
TRBV24-1	TRBD1	-	TRBJ2-1	TGTGCCACCAGTGACAAGCGGGGGACAGGGGGGAACAATGAGCAGTTCTTC	CATSDKRGTGGNNEQFF
TRBV7-2	-	-	TRBJ1-2	TGTGCCAGCAGCTTAGAGTCAGGGGACTATGGCTACACCTTC	CASSLESGDYGYTF
TRBV27	TRBD1	-	TRBJ1-5	TGTGCCAGCAGTTTTACAGGGGTAGAGAATCAGCCCCAGCATTTT	CASSFTGVENQPQHF
TRBV5-1	TRBD2	-	TRBJ2-7	TGCGCCAGCAGCTTGATTTCGAGCGGGAGTGGTTTCGAGCAGTACTTC	CASSLISSGSGFEQYF
TRBV6-5	-	-	TRBJ1-3	TGTGCCAGCAGCCGAGACAGTCCCTCTGGAAACACCATATATTTT	CASSRDSPSGNTIYF
TRBV2	-	few	TRBJ1-2	TGTGCCAGCAGTCAACCAGACTATGGCTACACCTTC	CASSQPDYGYTF
TRBV27	TRBD2	-	TRBJ2-3	TGTGCCAGCAGTTCGCCGACTAGCGGGTCACCAGATACGCAGTATTTT	CASSSPTSGSPDTQYF
TRBV28	-	-	TRBJ1-5	TGTGCCAGCAGTGGGGGGACCCACCAGTCTGAGCCCCAGCATTTT	CASSGGTHQSEPQHF
TRBV28	-	-	TRBJ2-3	TGTGCCTCCTCGGGTACGGCCCTGGTCGCAGATACGCAGTATTTT	CASSGTALVADTQYF
TRBV28	-	-	TRBJ1-2	TGTGCCAGCACCCTGAATCGCCAGGGAAGCAGGGATGGCTACACCTTC	CASTLNRQGSRDGYTF
TRBV29-1	-	-	TRBJ1-3	TGCAGCGTTCACCTTCGGGGGGCTGGAAACACCATATATTTT	CSVHLRGAGNTIYF
TRBV7-2	-	-	TRBJ1-6	TGTGCCAGCAGCTTGGACAGCGATAATTCACCCCTCCACTTT	CASSLDSDNSPLHF
TRBV2	-	-	TRBJ2-3	TGTGCCAGCAGTGTAGGAGCCAACACAGATACGCAGTATTTT	CASSVGANTDTQYF
TRBV5-1	TRBD2	-	TRBJ2-1	TGCGCCAGCAGCTTACTAGCGGGAGGGCCGCTTGAGCAGTTCTTC	CASSLLAGGPLEQFF
TRBV9	-	-	TRBJ1-2	TGTGCCAGCAGCGTAGCGGCAGGTTATGGCTACACCTTC	CASSVAAGYGYTF